This entry features one TCR beta chain sequence. The antigen remains unidentified. This sample was taken from a study of response to subunit inactivated influenza vaccine. Overall study findings and caveats: With each seasonal influenza vaccination, the authors suggested, few new T cells are recruited.

V lost 3 bases and J lost 0; bases outside the gene matches: 7. The CDR3 loop spans 16 amino acids. The germline V gene has CDR1 DFQATT and CDR2 SNEGSKA (reference sequence). TCRdb ran MiXCR on the RT-PCR reads and lists one entry per CDR3 protein. The sample consists of hundreds of thousands of distinct CDR3 sequences, about 12% of them appearing once. Sequencing used PBMCs from blood, obtained on the day of vaccination. The chain links TRBV20-1 to TRBJ2-5; TRBD2 agrees at 10 bases. The clonotype comes from a man aged 50 to 60 who received an inactivated influenza vaccine. Here the CDR3 DNA reads TGCAGTGCTAGGGTTCCGGGACTAGCGCACCAAGAGACCCAGTACTTC. This gives the protein CSARVPGLAHQETQYF.